Listed below are T cell receptor beta chains from one sample, sequenced in a study of early T cells in non-severe SARS-CoV-2 infection. MiXCR, run by TCRdb on the 5' RACE reads, gives a single entry per CDR3 protein. The table shows tens of thousands of distinct CDR3 sequences, with roughly 12% occurring only once. Specimen: whole blood. Receptors originate from an adult who was a healthcare worker with PCR-confirmed SARS-CoV-2 infection or an uninfected control (not recorded which). The CDR3 runs from the conserved cysteine through the conserved F or W. The D gene is left open where the match is weak. Expanded clones get a size class; other rows say once, few or many, or leave the size out.

16 | TRBJ2-1 | NA | many | TRBV28 | TGTGCCAGCAGTTTACCCAGCGGAGGCTCTTACAATGAGCAGTTCTTC | CASSLPSGGSYNEQFF
16 | TRBJ2-7 | TRBD2 | few | TRBV5-4 | TGTGCCAGCAGCTTGTCGATAGCGGGAGGGCTGTACGAGCAGTACTTC | CASSLSIAGGLYEQYF
14 | TRBJ1-2 | NA | NA | TRBV6-2/TRBV6-3 | TGTGCCAGCAGTTACCAACCAGGGAACTATGGCTACACCTTC | CASSYQPGNYGYTF
15 | TRBJ2-7 | TRBD2 | many | TRBV28 | TGTGCCAGTGGACTAGCGGGAGGGCCCACCTACGAGCAGTACTTC | CASGLAGGPTYEQYF
12 | TRBJ1-5 | TRBD1 | few | TRBV12-3/TRBV12-4 | TGTGCCAGCAGTACCTACCCGGGACAGTTCGCATTT | CASSTYPGQFAF
14 | TRBJ2-3 | TRBD2 | NA | TRBV12-3/TRBV12-4 | TGTGCCAGCAGATCCGGGACTAGTGCAGATACGCAGTATTTT | CASRSGTSADTQYF
13 | TRBJ1-3 | NA | many | TRBV10-3 | TGTGCCACCTGGACAGCCTCTGGAAACACCATATATTTT | CATWTASGNTIYF
16 | TRBJ1-6 | TRBD1 | NA | TRBV20-1 | TGCAGTGCTAGGGGACAGGGTTCCCCTCGGAATTCACCCCTCCACTTT | CSARGQGSPRNSPLHF
13 | TRBJ2-3 | NA | many | TRBV7-6 | TGTGCCAGCAGCTTATCTGTTACAGATACGCAGTATTTT | CASSLSVTDTQYF
16 | TRBJ2-7 | TRBD2 | NA | TRBV29-1 | TGCAGCGGGCCTGGGCTAGCGGGCCGCGGGAGCTACGAGCAGTACTTC | CSGPGLAGRGSYEQYF
16 | TRBJ2-6 | TRBD1 | many | TRBV28 | TGTGCCAGCAGTTCCAGGGGGTATTATGGGGCCAACGTCCTGACTTTC | CASSSRGYYGANVLTF
15 | TRBJ2-1 | NA | many | TRBV5-1 | TGCGCCAGCAGCTATCCTAGTGGGGGAAACAATGAGCAGTTCTTC | CASSYPSGGNNEQFF
12 | TRBJ2-1 | NA | NA | TRBV10-3 | TGTGCCATCAGTGGACCCGCAAGTGAGCAGTTCTTC | CAISGPASEQFF
15 | TRBJ1-1 | TRBD1 | NA | TRBV12-3/TRBV12-4 | TGTGCCAGCAACCTTCAGGGGGGCCTTAACACTGAAGCTTTCTTT | CASNLQGGLNTEAFF
16 | TRBJ2-7 | TRBD1 | NA | TRBV10-3 | TGTGCCATCAGTGAGTCGGACAGGTCTAACTCCTACGAGCAGTACTTC | CAISESDRSNSYEQYF
16 | TRBJ2-1 | TRBD1 | few | TRBV7-2 | TGTGCCAGCAGCCCCAGGGGGACCTACACCTACAATGAGCAGTTCTTC | CASSPRGTYTYNEQFF
17 | TRBJ2-2 | NA | NA | TRBV7-9 | TGTGCCAGCAGCTTACAAAAGGGACTTTCGGGCACCGGGGAGCTGTTTTTT | CASSLQKGLSGTGELFF
15 | TRBJ2-3 | NA | many | TRBV24-1 | TGTGCCACCAGTGATTTGGGGACTAGCACAGATACGCAGTATTTT | CATSDLGTSTDTQYF
15 | TRBJ2-4 | NA | many | TRBV7-9 | TGTGCCAGCAGCCCCCTCGTCCGGGATCTAAACATTCAGTACTTC | CASSPLVRDLNIQYF
17 | TRBJ1-6 | TRBD1 | NA | TRBV6-5 | TGTGCCAGCAGTTACTCGGGACAGGGGGCCTATAATTCACCCCTCCACTTT | CASSYSGQGAYNSPLHF
12 | TRBJ1-1 | TRBD1 | many | TRBV5-6 | TGTGCCAGCAGCTTGGCGGGACAGGTCGCTTTCTTT | CASSLAGQVAFF
14 | TRBJ2-1 | TRBD2 | NA | TRBV9 | TGTGCCAGCAGCGTGCTAGCGGAGTACAATGAGCAGTTCTTC | CASSVLAEYNEQFF
14 | TRBJ2-3 | NA | many | TRBV28 | TGTGCCAGCAGTATGGCCGGGAAGGCAGATACGCAGTATTTT | CASSMAGKADTQYF
12 | TRBJ2-2 | NA | few | TRBV7-9 | TGTGCCAGCAGCTTAACGGCCGGGGAGCTGTTTTTT | CASSLTAGELFF
11 | TRBJ2-7 | NA | NA | TRBV29-1 | TGCAGCGTTGTGATATACTACGAGCAGTACTTC | CSVVIYYEQYF
16 | TRBJ1-2 | NA | NA | TRBV2 | TGTGCCAGCAGTTCCTTCCGGGACGCCGGCGGGGAGGGCTACACCTTC | CASSSFRDAGGEGYTF
15 | TRBJ2-1 | TRBD2 | NA | TRBV7-2 | TGTGCCAGCAGCTTAGAGCGGGAGTGGTATGCTGAGCAGTTCTTC | CASSLEREWYAEQFF
15 | TRBJ2-2 | TRBD2 | many | TRBV5-4 | TGTGCCAGCAGCTTGGCCGGGGGGTACGCCGGGGAGCTGTTTTTT | CASSLAGGYAGELFF
16 | TRBJ1-6 | NA | few | TRBV7-2 | TGTGCCAGCAGCGAACAGACGGGGTCCTATAATTCACCCCTCCACTTT | CASSEQTGSYNSPLHF
15 | TRBJ2-1 | TRBD2 | once | TRBV7-9 | TGTGCCAGCAGCCCGACTAGCGGGAGCCTAAATGAGCAGTTCTTC | CASSPTSGSLNEQFF
14 | TRBJ1-6 | TRBD1 | NA | TRBV28 | TGTGCCAGCAGTTCCGGGACAGGGAACTCACCCCTCCACTTT | CASSSGTGNSPLHF
15 | TRBJ1-1 | NA | NA | TRBV20-1 | TGCAGTGCTAGAGATCTCGGGGTTCTGAACACTGAAGCTTTCTTT | CSARDLGVLNTEAFF
14 | TRBJ1-1 | TRBD1 | few | TRBV7-2 | TGTGCCAGCACGCCGATGGGAGGGGGCCGTGAAGCTTTCTTT | CASTPMGGGREAFF
12 | TRBJ2-5 | NA | once | TRBV29-1 | TGCAGCGTTGACCGGGCGGCGGAGACCCAGTACTTC | CSVDRAAETQYF
14 | TRBJ1-2 | NA | few | TRBV3-1 | TGTGCCAGCAGCAGGAGCGAAACTAACTATGGCTACACCTTC | CASSRSETNYGYTF
19 | TRBJ2-7 | TRBD2 | many | TRBV11-2 | TGTGCCAGCACCCGGACAGGATCCTATCTAGCGGGACGACCTTACGAGCAGTACTTC | CASTRTGSYLAGRPYEQYF
15 | TRBJ1-4 | TRBD1 | NA | TRBV19 | TGTGCCAGTTCACAGGGGGCGCAGAATAATGAAAAACTGTTTTTT | CASSQGAQNNEKLFF
17 | TRBJ1-2 | TRBD1 | few | TRBV19 | TGTGCCAGTAGTACCCGGGACAGCTGGCGGCGAAGAGGAGGCTACACCTTC | CASSTRDSWRRRGGYTF
18 | TRBJ2-3 | TRBD2 | few | TRBV4-3 | TGCGCCAGCAGCCAAGAGCTAGCGGGGGGGCCTCGAACAGATACGCAGTATTTT | CASSQELAGGPRTDTQYF
13 | TRBJ2-6 | NA | few | TRBV2 | TGTGCCAGTAAATACTCTGGGGCCAACGTCCTGACTTTC | CASKYSGANVLTF
14 | TRBJ1-2 | NA | few | TRBV29-1 | TGCAGCGTGCGGGCCCTGGCAGCTAACTATGGCTACACCTTC | CSVRALAANYGYTF